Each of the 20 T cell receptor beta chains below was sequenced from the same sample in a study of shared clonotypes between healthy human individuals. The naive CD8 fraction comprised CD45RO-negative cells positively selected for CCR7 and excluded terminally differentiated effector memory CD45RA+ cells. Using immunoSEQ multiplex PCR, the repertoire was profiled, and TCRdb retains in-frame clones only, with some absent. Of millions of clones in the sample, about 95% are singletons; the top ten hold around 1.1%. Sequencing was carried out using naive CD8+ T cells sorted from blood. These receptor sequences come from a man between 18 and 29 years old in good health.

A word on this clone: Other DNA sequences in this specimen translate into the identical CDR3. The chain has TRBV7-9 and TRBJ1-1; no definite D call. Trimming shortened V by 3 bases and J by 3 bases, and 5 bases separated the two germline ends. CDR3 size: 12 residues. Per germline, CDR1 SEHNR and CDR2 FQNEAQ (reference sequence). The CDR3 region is CASSFPYTEAFF. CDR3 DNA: TGTGCCAGCAGCTTCCCGTACACTGAAGCTTTCTTT.

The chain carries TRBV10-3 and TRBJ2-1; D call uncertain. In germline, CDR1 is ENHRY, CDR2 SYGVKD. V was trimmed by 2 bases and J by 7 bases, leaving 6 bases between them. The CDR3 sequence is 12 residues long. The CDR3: CAISEQSNEQFF. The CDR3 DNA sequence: TGTGCCATCAGTGAGCAGTCAAATGAGCAGTTCTTC.

The CDR3 DNA reads as TGCAGCGGGCTACTCACAGATACGCAGTATTTT. Translated, it gives CSGLLTDTQYF. The V gene is TRBV29-1, the J gene TRBJ2-3; D unclear. Germline CDR1 is SQVTM and CDR2 is ANQGSEA. There are 11 residues in the CDR3. V gave up 7 bases and J gave up 2 bases, with 7 bases separating them.

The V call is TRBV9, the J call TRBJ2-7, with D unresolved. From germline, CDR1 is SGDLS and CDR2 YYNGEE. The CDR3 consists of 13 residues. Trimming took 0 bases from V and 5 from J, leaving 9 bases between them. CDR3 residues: CASSVESRNEQYF. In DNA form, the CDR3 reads TGTGCCAGCAGCGTAGAATCACGGAACGAGCAGTACTTC.

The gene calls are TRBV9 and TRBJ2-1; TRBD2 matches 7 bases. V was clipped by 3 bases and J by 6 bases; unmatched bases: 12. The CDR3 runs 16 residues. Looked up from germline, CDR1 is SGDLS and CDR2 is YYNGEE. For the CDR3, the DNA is TGTGCCAGCAGCGACCCCCGCGGGAGCAAGGTCAATGAGCAGTTCTTC. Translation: CASSDPRGSKVNEQFF.

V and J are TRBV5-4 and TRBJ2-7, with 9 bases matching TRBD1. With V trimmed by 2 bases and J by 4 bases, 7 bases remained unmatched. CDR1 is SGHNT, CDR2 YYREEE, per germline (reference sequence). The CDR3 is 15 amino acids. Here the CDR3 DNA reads TGTGCCAGCAGCTTAACGACCGGGACAGGGTACGAGCAGTACTTC. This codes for CASSLTTGTGYEQYF.

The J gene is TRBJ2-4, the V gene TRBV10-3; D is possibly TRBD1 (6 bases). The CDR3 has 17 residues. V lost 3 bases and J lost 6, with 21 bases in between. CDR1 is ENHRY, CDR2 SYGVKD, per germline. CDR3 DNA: TGTGCCATCAGTGAAGGGTATTTGGATCAGGGGAGAAACATTCAGTACTTC. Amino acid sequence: CAISEGYLDQGRNIQYF.

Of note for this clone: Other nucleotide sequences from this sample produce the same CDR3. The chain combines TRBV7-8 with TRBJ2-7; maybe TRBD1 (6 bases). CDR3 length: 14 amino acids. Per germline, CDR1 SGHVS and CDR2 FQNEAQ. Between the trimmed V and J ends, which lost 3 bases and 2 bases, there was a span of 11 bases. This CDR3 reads CASSLGGTTYEQYF. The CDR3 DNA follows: TGTGCCAGCAGCTTGGGTGGGACAACCTACGAGCAGTACTTC.

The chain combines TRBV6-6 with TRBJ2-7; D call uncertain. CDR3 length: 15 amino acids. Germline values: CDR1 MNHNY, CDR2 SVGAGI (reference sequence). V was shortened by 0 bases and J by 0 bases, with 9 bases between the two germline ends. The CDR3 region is CASSYSGQSSYEQYF. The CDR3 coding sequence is TGTGCCAGCAGTTACTCGGGCCAGAGCTCCTACGAGCAGTACTTC.

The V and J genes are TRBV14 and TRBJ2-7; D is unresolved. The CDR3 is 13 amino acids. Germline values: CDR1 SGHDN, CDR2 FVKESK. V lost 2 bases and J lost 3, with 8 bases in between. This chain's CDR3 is CASSQRYSYEQYF. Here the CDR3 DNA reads TGTGCCAGCAGCCAACGGTACAGCTACGAGCAGTACTTC.

The CDR3 sequence is CAWSRLGESEQYF. The CDR3 DNA follows: TGTGCCTGGAGCAGATTAGGGGAAAGCGAGCAGTACTTC. The rearrangement joins TRBV30 to TRBJ2-7; D may be TRBD1 (5 bases). The CDR3 totals 13 residues. CDR1 and CDR2 (germline): GTSNPN, SVGIG (reference sequence). Trimming took 3 bases from V and 6 from J, leaving 15 bases between them.

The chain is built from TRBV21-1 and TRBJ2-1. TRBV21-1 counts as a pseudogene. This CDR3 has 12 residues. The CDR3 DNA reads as TGTGCCAGCAGCAGGGGTCAGAATGAGCAGTTCTTC. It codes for CASSRGQNEQFF.

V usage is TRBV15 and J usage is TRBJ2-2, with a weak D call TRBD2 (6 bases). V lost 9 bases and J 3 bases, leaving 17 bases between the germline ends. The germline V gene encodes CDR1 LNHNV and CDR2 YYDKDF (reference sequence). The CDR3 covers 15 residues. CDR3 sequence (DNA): TGTGCCACGTCGAGCTACCCGGGGGACACCGGGGAGCTGTTTTTT. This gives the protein CATSSYPGDTGELFF.

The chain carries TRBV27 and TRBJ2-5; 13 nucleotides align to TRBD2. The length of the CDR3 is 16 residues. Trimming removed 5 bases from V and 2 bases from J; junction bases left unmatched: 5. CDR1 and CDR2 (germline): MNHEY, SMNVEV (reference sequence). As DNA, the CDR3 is TGTGCCAGCAGTCGGGGACTAGCGGGGCCACAAGAGACCCAGTACTTC. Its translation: CASSRGLAGPQETQYF.

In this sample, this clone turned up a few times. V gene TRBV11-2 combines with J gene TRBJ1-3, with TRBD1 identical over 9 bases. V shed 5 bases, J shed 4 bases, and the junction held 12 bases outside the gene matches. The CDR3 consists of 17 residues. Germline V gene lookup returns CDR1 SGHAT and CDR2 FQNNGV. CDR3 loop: CASSKMGDRAIGNTIYF. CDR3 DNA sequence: TGTGCCAGCAGCAAGATGGGGGACAGGGCGATCGGAAACACCATATATTTT. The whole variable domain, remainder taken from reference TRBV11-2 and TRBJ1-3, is EAGVAQSPRYKIIEKRQSVAFWCNPISGHATLYWYQQILGQGPKLLIQFQNNGVVDDSQLPKDRFSAERLKGVDSTLKIQPAKLEDSAVYLCASSKMGDRAIGNTIYFGEGSWLTVV.

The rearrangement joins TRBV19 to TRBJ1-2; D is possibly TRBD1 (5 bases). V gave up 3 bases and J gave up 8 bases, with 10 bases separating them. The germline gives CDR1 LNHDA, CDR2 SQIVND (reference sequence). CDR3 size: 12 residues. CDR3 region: CASSIAQEGYTF. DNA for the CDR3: TGTGCCAGTAGTATTGCACAGGAAGGCTACACCTTC.

CDR3 bases: TGCGCCAGCAGTGAGGGAGCGGGAAGTTTGGGCACAGATACGCAGTATTTT. It yields the protein CASSEGAGSLGTDTQYF. The chain links TRBV10-2 to TRBJ2-3, with 7 bases identical to TRBD2. Unmatched junction bases numbered 9, after V lost 2 bases and J lost 1 base. From germline, CDR1 is WSHSY and CDR2 SAAADI. This CDR3 has 17 residues.

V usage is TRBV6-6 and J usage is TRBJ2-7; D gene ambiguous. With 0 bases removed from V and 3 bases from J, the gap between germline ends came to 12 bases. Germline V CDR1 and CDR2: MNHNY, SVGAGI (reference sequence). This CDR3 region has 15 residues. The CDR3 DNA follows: TGTGCCAGCAGTTACTCGAGCAGTACCCACTACGAGCAGTACTTC. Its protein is CASSYSSSTHYEQYF.

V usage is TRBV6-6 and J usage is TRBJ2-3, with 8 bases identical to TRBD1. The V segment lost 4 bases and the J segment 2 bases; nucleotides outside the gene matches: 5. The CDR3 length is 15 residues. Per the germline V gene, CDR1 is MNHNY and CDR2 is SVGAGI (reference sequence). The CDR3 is CASSSDRGITDTQYF. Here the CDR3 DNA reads TGTGCCAGCAGTTCAGACAGGGGTATCACAGATACGCAGTATTTT.

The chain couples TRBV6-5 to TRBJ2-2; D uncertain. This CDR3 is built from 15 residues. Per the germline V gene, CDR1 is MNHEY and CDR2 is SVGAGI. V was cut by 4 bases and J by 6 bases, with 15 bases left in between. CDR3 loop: CASSFVIGEPGELFF. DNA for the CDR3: TGTGCCAGCAGTTTCGTAATAGGAGAACCCGGGGAGCTGTTTTTT.